This T cell receptor beta chain comes out of a study of T-cell reconstitution after alpha-beta-depleted transplantation in children. The germline gives CDR1 DFQATT, CDR2 SNEGSKA (reference sequence). The CDR3 loop spans 13 amino acids. With regard to this clonotype: Its antigen is currently unknown.

Findings and limits, study-wide: Several hundred rapidly expanded clones from non-depleted graft cells reportedly supplied alpha-beta T cells about two months post-transplant. Fresh T-cell production supplied most of the T-cell counts and diversity seen one year after transplant.

Unique molecular identifiers tagged the TCRbeta library. TCRdb re-called the PCR reads through MiXCR, storing one row per CDR3 protein. The sample yields 550,000 to 800,000 distinct CDR3 sequences, around 14% seen once. Sequencing used PBMCs, obtained before TCRalphabeta/CD19-depleted stem cell transplant. The receptor was derived from a girl aged 2 to 10 with congenital amegakaryocytic thrombocytopenia, due to receive a stem cell transplant. The chain has TRBV20-1 and TRBJ2-5; D remains ambiguous. The CDR3: CSPQHGPQETQYF. For the CDR3, the DNA is TGCAGCCCCCAACATGGGCCGCAAGAGACCCAGTACTTC.